This T cell receptor beta chain originates from a study of cytomegalovirus exposure and HLA in healthy donors. Study-wide background: The Caucasian-associated ancestry cluster contained about four fifths of the roughly 390 genotyped donors. Study results and limitations: Presence/absence results assume similar sequencing depth per donor, which may not hold. TCR beta sequences reportedly predicted most subjects' HLA-A and HLA-B alleles accurately.

The PCR contained 60 Vbeta and 13 Jbeta primers. TCRdb's copy holds only in-frame clones and misses some; the assay was immunoSEQ multiplex PCR. The repertoire holds 100,000 to 120,000 clones, with approximately 79% as singletons. Of note for this clone: Its antigen remains unidentified.

This CDR3 spans 13 amino acids. V was pared by 6 bases and J by 0 bases, with 1 base of the junction left unmatched. CDR1 is SNHLY and CDR2 is FYNNEI in the germline V gene. The chain links TRBV2 to TRBJ2-5; TRBD2 agrees at 7 bases. This receptor was taken from a man aged 30 to 39 in good health and CMV-seropositive. The specimen sequenced was PBMCs. The CDR3 nucleotides read TGTGCCAGCAGGCGGGGGTACCAAGAGACCCAGTACTTC. Amino acid sequence: CASRRGYQETQYF.